This TCR beta chain was identified in a study of chemoradiotherapy in HPV16-positive cancers. Across the study: Candidate HPV-specific T-cell clones and common TCR motifs came from functional assays in two HPV16-positive patients. Study-wide points: Only a couple of HPV16-positive patients supplied the functional HPV-specificity definition. Better recurrence-free survival went with HPV-responsive T-cell expansion in HPV16-positive patients. Non-HPV-specific T cells did not expand in tumors during treatment, whereas candidate HPV-specific clones and E7-related motifs did.

The germline V gene has CDR1 MGHRA and CDR2 YSYEKL. The V end lost 2 bases, the J end lost 7 bases, and 15 bases lay between the germline ends. The CDR3 runs 15 residues. This clone is termed medium-sized. Its antigen is undetermined. Assay used: immunoSEQ multiplex PCR; TCRdb lists only in-frame clones, some missing. The repertoire holds some 22,000 clones, less than 90% seen once, with 4.5% in the top ten. The V and J genes are TRBV4-1 and TRBJ1-5; D ambiguous. This specimen consisted of blood, obtained from a patient who underwent chemoradiotherapy. The sequence derives from a human donor with HPV-associated anogenital cancer. The CDR3 reads CASSQNKAGNQPQHF. DNA for the CDR3: TGCGCCAGCAGCCAAAATAAAGCGGGGAACCAGCCCCAGCATTTT.